These T cell receptor beta chains were read from a single sample in a study of early stage breast cancer tumors. The data were produced by immunoSEQ multiplex PCR, yet TCRdb's version contains in-frame clones alone and is incomplete. Here the sample spans 39,000 or so clones, around 70% being singletons. Specimen: blood. The receptors shown here come from a person between 50 and 60 years old with breast cancer. CDR3s include the opening cysteine and the closing phenylalanine or tryptophan.

j_call v_call cdr3_aa
TRBJ1-2 TRBV6-1 CASSEGTHSGYTF
TRBJ2-3 TRBV9 CASSTPRESSTDTQYF
TRBJ1-6 TRBV30 CAWSRPGSSPLHF
TRBJ2-7 TRBV9 CASSGRSYEQYF
TRBJ1-4 TRBV5-1 CASSPDREGEKLFF
TRBJ2-4 TRBV4-3 CASSTGTRMQNIQYF
TRBJ2-7 TRBV5-4 CASSLAGFAGGLYEQYF
TRBJ2-7 TRBV5-1 CASSQDTYEQYF
TRBJ1-2 TRBV21-1 CASSKGTGDNYGYTF
TRBJ1-5 TRBV7-9 CASSSVPGEGNQPQHF
TRBJ1-1 TRBV5-4 CASSLVDTGTAEAFF
TRBJ2-1 TRBV11-3 CASSFTGVEDNEQFF
TRBJ1-1 TRBV11-3 CASSLGAGGREAFF
TRBJ2-3 TRBV5-1 CASSLGLAGPTDTQYF
TRBJ2-1 TRBV7-9 CASSLQLVTGPYSNNEQFF
TRBJ2-7 TRBV21-1 CASSKRESLESSYEQYF
TRBJ1-2 TRBV11-3 CASSPDIDYGYTF
TRBJ2-7 TRBV18 CASSPGTDSYEQYF
TRBJ1-5 TRBV4-1 CASSRGGLEPQHF
TRBJ1-6 TRBV5-8 CASSLGQYRSYNSPLHF
TRBJ2-1 TRBV5-6 CASSFSNPGNEQFF
TRBJ2-3 TRBV9 CASSVGGVSTDTQYF
TRBJ2-4 TRBV5-6 CASSFWGGENIQYF
TRBJ2-1 TRBV20-1 CSASGSNEQFF
TRBJ2-7 TRBV14 CASSATPGQGIYEQYF
TRBJ1-1 TRBV11-2 CASSRDRNTEAFF
TRBJ1-6 TRBV5-8 CASSLQGGINSPLHF
TRBJ2-2 TRBV6-5 CASSAWEGRFGELFF
TRBJ1-1 TRBV5-1 CASRLTGDTEAFF
TRBJ1-1 TRBV6-1 CASSVFQGNMNTEAFF
TRBJ2-1 TRBV11-2 CASSLTLAGAGRNEQFF
TRBJ1-2 TRBV5-4 CASSLGGGYTF
TRBJ2-5 TRBV27 CASSLSYRQETQYF